These 10 T cell receptor beta chains share one sample of origin, sequenced in a study of blood T cell repertoires in COVID-19. This table comes from immunoSEQ multiplex PCR, and its TCRdb copy is limited to in-frame clones, with some not included. This table has 210,000 or so clones, roughly 80% appearing once. Sequencing was performed on PBMCs or T cells enriched from blood (not recorded which). All receptors derive from a man aged 55 to 70 who had recovered from COVID-19.

The rearrangement joins TRBV12-3 or TRBV12-4 to TRBJ1-1, with 7 positions matching TRBD1. This CDR3 spans 13 amino acids. V lost 1 base, J lost 7 bases, and 3 bases stayed unmatched. DNA of the CDR3: TGTGCCAGCAGTTTAGAAGGGGGCGTTGAAGCTTTCTTT. Protein: CASSLEGGVEAFF.

V gene TRBV5-6 combines with J gene TRBJ2-5; no clear D. Between the trimmed V and J ends, which lost 3 bases and 2 bases, there was a span of 2 bases. CDR1 and CDR2 from the germline V gene are SGHDT and YYEEEE. The CDR3 has 11 amino acids. DNA for the CDR3: TGTGCCAGCAGCTCACAAGAGACCCAGTACTTC. Translating it yields CASSSQETQYF.

The genes are TRBV25-1 and TRBJ2-2; the match to TRBD2 covers 11 bases. Germline V lookup: CDR1 MGHDK, CDR2 SYGVNS. After removal of 5 bases from V and 6 bases from J, the junction contained 8 bases not matched to a gene. This CDR3 comprises 16 residues. CDR3 sequence reads: CASSSGLAENAGELFF. The DNA for the CDR3 is TGTGCCAGCAGTTCGGGACTAGCGGAAAATGCCGGGGAGCTGTTTTTT.

The chain has TRBV4-3 and TRBJ1-1; no clear D. V shed 1 base and J shed 1 base, with 10 bases lying between them. Germline V gene sequence: CDR1 LGHNA, CDR2 YSLEER. There are 15 residues in the CDR3. The CDR3 DNA sequence: TGCGCCAGCAGCCAAGGAATACAGAGGAACACTGAAGCTTTCTTT. This codes for CASSQGIQRNTEAFF.

The V call is TRBV18, the J call TRBJ1-4; 10 bases align to TRBD1. The CDR3 totals 15 residues. Germline trimming cut 4 bases from V and 6 bases from J; bases unmatched to any gene: 5. The germline CDR1 and CDR2 sequences are KGHSH and LQKENI. The CDR3 loop is CASSLPTGGYEKLFF. In DNA, the CDR3 is TGTGCCAGCTCACTACCGACAGGGGGCTATGAAAAACTGTTTTTT. Filled out from reference TRBV18 and TRBJ1-4, the complete variable domain reads NAGVMQNPRHLVRRRGQEARLRCSPMKGHSHVYWYRQLPEEGLKFMVYLQKENIIDESGMPKERFSAEFPKEGPSILRIQQVVRGDSAAYFCASSLPTGGYEKLFFGSGTQLSVL.

To note about this clone: Additional DNA sequences in this sample encode the identical CDR3. The CDR3 bases are TGCGCCAGCAGCCAAGATCTAGGGGGCTATGGCTACACCTTC. Its protein product is CASSQDLGGYGYTF. V is TRBV4-3 and J is TRBJ1-2, with D tentatively TRBD1 (6 bases). Germline V gene data show CDR1 as LGHNA and CDR2 as YSLEER. The CDR3 is 14 amino acids. Trimming cost V 0 bases and J 4 bases, with 9 bases left between them.

V is TRBV3-1 (or the pseudogene TRBV3-2) and J is TRBJ1-2, with TRBD1 matching over 9 bases. Germline CDR1 reads LGHDT; CDR2 reads YNNKEL (reference sequence). This CDR3 is 14 amino acids long. The junction had 11 bases not matched to a gene; V was cut back by 6 bases and J by 9 bases. The CDR3 DNA is TGTGCCAGCAGGACTTCCGGGACAGGGAGTCGCTACACCTTC. It encodes CASRTSGTGSRYTF.

This chain uses TRBV5-6 with TRBJ1-2; 7 bases line up with TRBD1. Germline trimming cut 4 bases from V and 6 bases from J; bases unmatched to any gene: 6. Per the germline V gene, CDR1 is SGHDT and CDR2 is YYEEEE. CDR3 length equals 13 residues. CDR3 nucleotide sequence: TGTGCCAGCAGCGCGACAGGGCGGCATGGCTACACCTTC. It specifies CASSATGRHGYTF. The variable domain in full, with the rest retrieved from reference TRBV5-6 and TRBJ1-2, is DAGVTQSPTHLIKTRGQQVTLRCSPKSGHDTVSWYQQALGQGPQFIFQYYEEEERQRGNFPDRFSGHQFPNYSSELNVNALLLGDSALYLCASSATGRHGYTFGSGTRLTVV.

The V call is TRBV2, the J call TRBJ1-2, with 8 bases identical to TRBD1. J was trimmed by 4 bases and V by 4 bases; bases with no gene match: 5. Germline V gives CDR1 SNHLY, CDR2 FYNNEI. There are 14 residues in the CDR3. This chain's CDR3 is CASSGQGAGYGYTF. The CDR3 DNA reads as TGTGCCAGCAGTGGTCAGGGGGCAGGCTATGGCTACACCTTC.

The gene calls are TRBV15 and TRBJ1-1; unclear D gene. Between the trimmed V and J ends, which lost 5 bases and 4 bases, there was a span of 14 bases. The CDR3 has 14 residues. Germline CDR1 LNHNV, CDR2 YYDKDF (reference sequence). As DNA, the CDR3 is TGTGCCACCAGCGAGAGAAGCGGTATCACTGAAGCTTTCTTT. It encodes CATSERSGITEAFF.